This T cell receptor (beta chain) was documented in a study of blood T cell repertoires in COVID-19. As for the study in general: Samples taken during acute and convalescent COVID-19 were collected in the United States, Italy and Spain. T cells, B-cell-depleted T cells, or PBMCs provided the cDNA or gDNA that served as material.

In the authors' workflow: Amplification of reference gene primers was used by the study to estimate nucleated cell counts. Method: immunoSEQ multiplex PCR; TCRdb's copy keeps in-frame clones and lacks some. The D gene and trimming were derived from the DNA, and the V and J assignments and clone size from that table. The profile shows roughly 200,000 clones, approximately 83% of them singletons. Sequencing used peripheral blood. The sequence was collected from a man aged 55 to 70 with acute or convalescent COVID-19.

CDR3 sequence reads: CASSLRSGTGDYEQYF. The CDR3 nucleotides read TGTGCCAGCAGCTTACGGTCCGGGACGGGGGATTACGAGCAGTACTTC. The V gene is TRBV11-2, the J gene TRBJ2-7; the D gene is possibly TRBD2 (6 bases). Germline-derived CDR1 and CDR2 are SGHAT and FQNNGV. The V and J ends lost 2 bases and 4 bases respectively, with 18 bases between them. The CDR3 length is 16 residues.